The source of this T cell receptor beta chain is a study of cytomegalovirus exposure and HLA in healthy donors. V was cut by 4 bases and J by 1 base, with 10 bases left in between. Germline assignment: CDR1 ENHRY and CDR2 SYGVKD. This CDR3 is 14 amino acids long. General study points: Upon later analysis, TCR association rates were observed to vary by HLA locus, being highest for DRB1 and lowest for HLA-C. TCR sequences were mostly rare, though some public TCRs occurred in many donors. In a later analysis, around 18,000 TCR beta sequences were associated with HLA alleles at 0.05 false discovery rate.

60 Vbeta and 13 Jbeta primers were used in PCR. The repertoire was sequenced with immunoSEQ multiplex PCR; TCRdb's copy has only in-frame clones and lacks some. The table has roughly 100,000 clones, 76% seen once. A word on this clone: Its antigen is currently unknown.

Sampled while nominally healthy, donors likely had unrecorded immune exposures. This receptor was identified in a man aged 35-49 years in good health and CMV-seronegative. Source material: PBMCs. V and J are TRBV10-3 and TRBJ1-1; D gene uncertain. The CDR3 DNA follows: TGTGCCATCAGTGCGGCGGCAGCGAACACTGAAGCTTTCTTT. Amino acid sequence: CAISAAAANTEAFF.